A single sample gave rise to the 27 T cell receptor beta chains below, sequenced in a study of response to subunit inactivated influenza vaccine. MiXCR, run by TCRdb on the RT-PCR reads, gives a single entry per CDR3 protein. Among 710,000 or so distinct CDR3 sequences listed, approximately 14% were seen once. The sequencing here drew on PBMCs from blood, taken 11 to 12 days after vaccination. These receptors were taken from a man in his forties or fifties who received an inactivated influenza vaccine.

The J gene is TRBJ1-2, the V gene TRBV20-1; tentatively, D is TRBD1 (6 bases). The CDR3 consists of 14 residues. With 1 base removed from V and 1 base from J, the gap between germline ends came to 10 bases. Germline V gene sequence: CDR1 DFQATT, CDR2 SNEGSKA (reference sequence). The CDR3 sequence is CSARGSRGNYGYTF. As DNA, the CDR3 is TGCAGTGCTAGAGGGTCCAGGGGTAACTATGGCTACACCTTC.

This clonotype was seen ten or more times. The DNA of the CDR3 is TGTGCCAGCAGCGTCAGTTCCGATAGCTACGAGCAGTACTTC. This codes for CASSVSSDSYEQYF. This chain links TRBV9 with TRBJ2-7; D unresolved. V was pared by 2 bases and J by 3 bases, with 12 bases between. The germline V gene has CDR1 SGDLS and CDR2 YYNGEE. The CDR3 covers 14 residues.

The chain carries TRBV3-1 and TRBJ2-7; 7 bases are a match to TRBD1. The CDR3 contains 15 residues. CDR1 and CDR2 (germline): LGHDT, YNNKEL (reference sequence). With V trimmed by 5 bases and J by 0 bases, 7 bases remained unmatched. The CDR3: CASSVPRDSSYEQYF. The CDR3 DNA follows: TGTGCCAGCAGCGTCCCTCGGGACAGCTCCTACGAGCAGTACTTC.

This clonotype showed up just a few times. The V call is TRBV4-3, the J call TRBJ1-4, with D hard to call. CDR1 is LGHNA, CDR2 YSLEER, per germline. Trimming removed 0 bases from V and 0 bases from J, with 11 bases in between. This CDR3 has 17 amino acids. This chain's CDR3 is CASSQDKAGPTNEKLFF. The CDR3 nucleotides are TGCGCCAGCAGCCAAGATAAGGCAGGTCCAACTAATGAAAAACTGTTTTTT.

J is TRBJ2-4 and V is TRBV7-8; D call uncertain. The CDR3 contains 13 residues. Per the germline V gene, CDR1 is SGHVS and CDR2 is FQNEAQ. Trimming took 5 bases from V and 7 from J, leaving 12 bases between them. DNA of the CDR3: TGTGCCAGCAGCATCAGTCGTAGGAACATTCAGTACTTC. Amino acid sequence: CASSISRRNIQYF. Together with reference TRBV7-8 and TRBJ2-4, the CDR3 gives the full variable domain: GAGVSQSPRYKVAKRGQDVALRCDPISGHVSLFWYQQALGQGPEFLTYFQNEAQLDKSGLPSDRFFAERPEGSVSTLKIQRTQQEDSAVYLCASSISRRNIQYFGAGTRLSVL.

This clonotype was counted only a few times. The gene calls are TRBV11-2 and TRBJ2-3, with 7 bases aligning to TRBD2. The CDR3 extends over 14 amino acids. Trimming cost V 3 bases and J 6 bases; bases outside gene matches: 6. CDR1 SGHAT and CDR2 FQNNGV come from the germline V gene. The CDR3 loop reads CASSFGGGVDTQYF. The CDR3 nucleotides are TGTGCCAGCAGCTTCGGCGGGGGTGTTGATACGCAGTATTTT.

This clonotype turned up a few times. In DNA form, the CDR3 reads TGTGCCAGCAGCCCGGCCCGGGGGAGTGTGAATGGCTACACCTTC. As protein: CASSPARGSVNGYTF. The gene calls are TRBV3-1 and TRBJ1-2; D may be TRBD1 (5 bases). Trimming left V 4 bases short and J 6 bases short, with 18 bases between. In germline, CDR1 is LGHDT, CDR2 YNNKEL (reference sequence). CDR3 length: 15 residues.

This clonotype was seen many times. This chain joins TRBV20-1 and TRBJ1-5; D uncertain. Trimming pared 6 bases from V and 3 bases from J, leaving 12 bases between. Germline assignment: CDR1 DFQATT and CDR2 SNEGSKA (reference sequence). The CDR3 loop spans 13 amino acids. CDR3 loop: CSAGEGVNQPQHF. CDR3 bases: TGCAGTGCCGGGGAAGGAGTCAATCAGCCCCAGCATTTT.

This clonotype was seen a handful of times. The V call is TRBV30, the J call TRBJ2-2; D is uncertain. There are 14 residues in the CDR3. Deletions cut 5 bases from V and 5 bases from J, with 15 bases between. Germline V gene data show CDR1 as GTSNPN and CDR2 as SVGIG (reference sequence). The CDR3 nucleotides read TGTGCCTGGGGGGTAATGCGGTCGACCGGGGAGCTGTTTTTT. Its translation is CAWGVMRSTGELFF.

The chain has TRBV5-5 and TRBJ2-3; D is unclear. V was pared by 0 bases and J by 6 bases, with 11 bases between. The CDR3 length is 14 residues. Germline lookup yields CDR1 SGHKS and CDR2 YYEKEE (reference sequence). The CDR3 protein is CASSLVTASDTQYF. The CDR3 bases are TGTGCCAGCAGCTTGGTGACCGCCTCGGATACGCAGTATTTT.

The table lists this clonotype with a few counts. The chain is built from TRBV28 and TRBJ2-1, with a tentative D call TRBD2 (5 bases). Trimming took off 4 bases at V and 8 bases at J, with 12 bases between the two ends. The germline gives CDR1 MDHEN, CDR2 SYDVKM. The CDR3 contains 13 residues. The chain's CDR3 is CASSSVMRDEQFF. As DNA, the CDR3 is TGTGCCAGCAGTTCCGTCATGCGGGATGAGCAGTTCTTC.

Concerning this clonotype itself: One end of the junction is discordant with germline, which a read error may explain. The rearrangement joins TRBV7-2 to TRBJ2-7, with D maybe TRBD2 (7 bases). The germline CDR1 and CDR2 sequences are SGHTA and FQGNSA. There are 16 residues in the CDR3. The CDR3 nucleotides read TGTGCCAGCAGCTCCTCTCCGGGGGGCCGCACATACGAGCAATACTTC. Protein sequence: CASSSSPGGRTYEQYF.

The V gene is TRBV5-1, the J gene TRBJ1-4; 9 bases align to TRBD1. Germline values: CDR1 SGHRS, CDR2 YFSETQ. CDR3 length: 14 amino acids. V trimming: 8 bases; J trimming: 8 bases; junction bases outside the gene matches: 10. CDR3 DNA sequence: TGCGCCAGTGGAACAGGACAGGGGTACGAAAAACTGTTTTTT. This codes for CASGTGQGYEKLFF.

The table lists this clonotype with a few counts. V gene TRBV5-1 combines with J gene TRBJ2-3, with a tentative D call TRBD2 (6 bases). Germline assignment: CDR1 SGHRS and CDR2 YFSETQ. Trimming removed 2 bases from V and 3 bases from J, with 16 bases in between. The CDR3 is made up of 16 amino acids. The DNA for the CDR3 is TGCGCCAGCAGCTTACGGGACTCAATTTATACAGATACGCAGTATTTT. Protein product: CASSLRDSIYTDTQYF.

The J gene is TRBJ1-4, the V gene TRBV6-1, with a possible D match to TRBD1 (5 bases). The CDR3 contains 13 residues. V was clipped by 4 bases and J by 7 bases, with 10 bases between them. Germline V gene data show CDR1 as MNHNS and CDR2 as SASEGT. CDR3 loop: CASSGREAEKLFF. CDR3 DNA: TGTGCCAGCAGTGGCAGGGAAGCTGAAAAACTGTTTTTT.

V and J are TRBV5-1 and TRBJ2-1, with D perhaps assigned TRBD1 or TRBD2 (5 bases each). Deletions cut 1 base from V and 2 bases from J, with 13 bases between. The CDR3 spans 16 residues. In germline, CDR1 is SGHRS, CDR2 YFSETQ. CDR3 sequence reads: CASSLSEGSPYNEQFF. In nucleotides, the CDR3 is TGCGCCAGCAGCTTGAGCGAGGGGTCCCCCTACAATGAGCAGTTCTTC.

This clonotype was counted a few times. The chain is built from TRBV20-1 and TRBJ2-7, with D possibly TRBD1 on 6 matching bases. Trimming cost V 6 bases and J 0 bases, with 12 bases left between them. This CDR3 comprises 13 residues. Per germline, CDR1 DFQATT and CDR2 SNEGSKA (reference sequence). Written as DNA, the CDR3 is TGCAGTGCCTCTGGACAGTACTCCTACGAGCAGTACTTC. It encodes CSASGQYSYEQYF.

A remark on this clonotype: The conserved phenylalanine or tryptophan is not found at the CDR3 terminus, so this likely reflects a read error. The chain links TRBV4-1 to TRBJ2-7, with D perhaps TRBD2 (7 bases). V gave up 1 base and J gave up 2 bases, with 12 bases separating them. The CDR3 consists of 15 residues. Germline CDR1 reads MGHRA; CDR2 reads YSYEKL. CDR3 sequence reads: CASSQVGGPPYEQYL. The CDR3 bases are TGCGCCAGCAGCCAAGTCGGGGGGCCCCCCTACGAGCAGTACTTG.

The J gene is TRBJ1-6, the V gene TRBV6-1, with D uncertain. The germline V gene has CDR1 MNHNS and CDR2 SASEGT. V lost 5 bases to trimming and J lost 10 bases, with 15 bases between them. The CDR3 extends over 14 amino acids. CDR3 in DNA: TGTGCCAGCAGTAACAGCGGCGGCGCCTCACCCCTCCACTTT. Protein sequence: CASSNSGGASPLHF.

The chain has TRBV6-1 and TRBJ2-1; tentatively, D is TRBD1 or TRBD2 (7 bases each). V was trimmed by 5 bases and J by 4 bases, leaving 15 bases between them. The V gene's germline CDR1 is MNHNS and CDR2 SASEGT. The CDR3 is made up of 15 amino acids. CDR3 sequence reads: CASSQGGEPYNEQFF. The CDR3 DNA is TGTGCCAGCAGTCAGGGGGGGGAGCCGTACAATGAGCAGTTCTTC.

This chain joins TRBV12-3 or TRBV12-4 and TRBJ2-3; no firm D call. This CDR3 has 13 amino acids. Trimming cost V 6 bases and J 0 bases, with 7 bases left between them. The CDR3 DNA is TGTGCCAGCAGACTCTCAAGCACAGATACGCAGTATTTT. Encoded protein: CASRLSSTDTQYF.

This clonotype was counted only a few times. The V call is TRBV24-1, the J call TRBJ2-3; 10 bases agree with TRBD2. Germline V gives CDR1 KGHDR, CDR2 SFDVKD. Germline trimming cut 6 bases from V and 1 base from J; bases unmatched to any gene: 9. The CDR3 runs 17 residues. The CDR3 DNA reads as TGTGCCACCAGTCATCTACCGGGGACTAGCGGCACAGATACGCAGTATTTT. Translating it yields CATSHLPGTSGTDTQYF.

This clonotype was counted between two and nine times. The rearrangement joins TRBV18 to TRBJ2-3; D is unclear. The CDR3 extends over 19 amino acids. V was shortened by 0 bases and J by 4 bases, with 23 bases between the two germline ends. Germline values: CDR1 KGHSH, CDR2 LQKENI. The CDR3 reads CASSPPNRAARVMADTQYF. Here the CDR3 DNA reads TGTGCCAGCTCACCACCGAACCGGGCCGCCCGGGTGATGGCAGATACGCAGTATTTT.

This clonotype occurred many times. J is TRBJ2-7 and V is TRBV12-3 or TRBV12-4, with 11 nucleotides matching TRBD2. The V segment lost 2 bases and the J segment 6 bases; nucleotides outside the gene matches: 6. The CDR3 covers 15 residues. CDR3 nucleotides: TGTGCCAGCAGTTTAATGGGACTAGCGGCATCCGAGCAGTACTTC. Residues: CASSLMGLAASEQYF.

This clonotype was seen only a few times. The chain couples TRBV4-3 to TRBJ1-3; D possibly corresponds to TRBD1 (5 bases). The CDR3 spans 17 residues. Germline CDR1 and CDR2: LGHNA and YSLEER. The V and J ends lost 2 bases and 0 bases respectively, with 14 bases between them. CDR3 amino acids: CASSQTPGTLSGNTIYF. For the CDR3, the DNA is TGCGCCAGCAGCCAAACGCCCGGGACCCTCTCTGGAAACACCATATATTTT.

The chain recombines TRBV7-2 with TRBJ2-1; 13 nucleotides agree with TRBD2. The V gene's germline CDR1 is SGHTA and CDR2 FQGNSA. V gave up 8 bases and J gave up 2 bases; unmatched junction bases: 9. The CDR3 has 17 residues. CDR3 coding DNA: TGTGCCAGCGGAGGGACTAGCGGGATTTACACCTACAATGAGCAGTTCTTC. This encodes CASGGTSGIYTYNEQFF.

In its sample, this clonotype was seen a few times. The chain employs TRBV2 and TRBJ2-1; the D call may be TRBD1 or TRBD2 (5 bases each). Germline V gene data show CDR1 as SNHLY and CDR2 as FYNNEI. Trimming shortened V by 5 bases and J by 4 bases, and 15 bases separated the two germline ends. There are 15 residues in the CDR3. CDR3 sequence: CASSRARGRYNEQFF. The CDR3 DNA reads as TGTGCCAGCAGTCGGGCGAGGGGCCGTTACAATGAGCAGTTCTTC.